Listed here is a single T cell receptor beta chain. The data derive from a study of blood T cell repertoires in COVID-19. Study summary: Material from acute and convalescent COVID-19 was sourced from the United States, Italy and Spain. PBMCs, B-cell-depleted T cells, or T cells were the source of the cDNA or gDNA that made up the material.

The authors' processing: It was from reference gene primer amplification that nucleated cell counts were estimated. The protocol was immunoSEQ multiplex PCR, while the TCRdb copy is restricted to in-frame clones and leaves out a portion. The V and J calls and clone size were taken over from that table, and D and trimming were inferred from the DNA. The table includes about 120,000 clones, around three quarters detected once. Deletions cut 4 bases from V and 8 bases from J, with 13 bases between. The CDR3 has 13 amino acids. Germline V gene sequence: CDR1 SGHRS, CDR2 YFSETQ. The clonotype comes from a woman over 75 with acute or convalescent COVID-19. The chain couples TRBV5-1 to TRBJ1-3; D uncertain. Material for sequencing was peripheral blood. As DNA, the CDR3 is TGCGCCAGCAGCGTAAACAGCCCCGACACCATATATTTT. Its protein is CASSVNSPDTIYF.